The rows below give T cell receptor beta chains drawn from one sample of a study of blood T cells in healthy people across ages. Each CDR3 protein gets one entry after TCRdb re-called the 5' RACE reads with MiXCR. The data contain about 2 million distinct CDR3 sequences, 49% of them seen just once; the ten biggest clones take up 2% to 2.5%. The sample was blood. The receptors here all came from a woman in her thirties or forties in good health. CDR3s include the opening cysteine and the closing phenylalanine or tryptophan. Fields, in order: D gene, J gene, clone size, V gene, CDR3 protein, CDR3 DNA. A D gene is named only where the DNA matches it firmly. Clone size is not always given. Where it is, it says once, few, many or a class for expanded clones.

d_gene: -; j_gene: TRBJ1-1; abundance: few; v_gene: TRBV7-2; CDR3aa: CASNIQGGGTEAFF; CDR3nt: TGTGCCAGCAATATACAGGGTGGGGGTACTGAAGCTTTCTTT
d_gene: TRBD2; j_gene: TRBJ2-5; abundance: -; v_gene: TRBV20-1; CDR3aa: CSARWTSGVYF; CDR3nt: TGCAGTGCTCGATGGACTAGCGGGGTGTACTTC
d_gene: -; j_gene: TRBJ2-6; abundance: -; v_gene: TRBV5-1; CDR3aa: CASSRDGHSGANVLTF; CDR3nt: TGCGCCAGCAGCAGGGACGGACACTCTGGGGCCAACGTCCTGACTTTC
d_gene: -; j_gene: TRBJ2-7; abundance: -; v_gene: TRBV29-1; CDR3aa: CSVRWDSYEQYF; CDR3nt: TGCAGCGTTAGGTGGGATTCCTACGAGCAGTACTTC
d_gene: -; j_gene: TRBJ2-1; abundance: -; v_gene: TRBV5-5; CDR3aa: CASSLDTASSYNEQFF; CDR3nt: TGTGCCAGCAGCTTGGATACCGCTAGCTCCTACAATGAGCAGTTCTTC
d_gene: TRBD2; j_gene: TRBJ2-5; abundance: -; v_gene: TRBV3-1; CDR3aa: CASSQGGTRQETQYF; CDR3nt: TGTGCCAGCAGCCAAGGTGGGACTAGGCAAGAGACCCAGTACTTC
d_gene: -; j_gene: TRBJ2-3; abundance: few; v_gene: TRBV5-1; CDR3aa: CASSLEARRITDTQYF; CDR3nt: TGCGCCAGCAGCTTGGAGGCCAGGAGAATCACAGATACGCAGTATTTT
d_gene: TRBD1; j_gene: TRBJ2-7; abundance: few; v_gene: TRBV20-1; CDR3aa: CSASAGGLYEQYF; CDR3nt: TGCAGTGCTAGCGCAGGGGGCCTCTACGAGCAGTACTTC
d_gene: TRBD1; j_gene: TRBJ2-7; abundance: -; v_gene: TRBV28; CDR3aa: CASSGRTGAGYEQYF; CDR3nt: TGTGCCAGCAGTGGCCGGACAGGGGCGGGCTACGAGCAGTACTTC
d_gene: -; j_gene: TRBJ2-1; abundance: -; v_gene: TRBV10-3; CDR3aa: CAISDRDGVNNEQFF; CDR3nt: TGTGCCATCAGTGATAGGGACGGAGTAAACAATGAGCAGTTCTTC
d_gene: -; j_gene: TRBJ2-1; abundance: -; v_gene: TRBV11-2; CDR3aa: CASSLAHGEQFF; CDR3nt: TGTGCCAGCAGCTTAGCCCACGGTGAGCAGTTCTTC
d_gene: -; j_gene: TRBJ2-7; abundance: -; v_gene: TRBV5-5; CDR3aa: CASSLLMVSGGEQYF; CDR3nt: TGTGCCAGCAGCTTGTTAATGGTAAGCGGAGGCGAGCAGTACTTC
d_gene: -; j_gene: TRBJ1-1; abundance: once; v_gene: TRBV9; CDR3aa: CAGTRKRARNTEAFF; CDR3nt: TGTGCCGGGACCCGAAAACGGGCGCGGAACACTGAAGCTTTCTTT
d_gene: TRBD2; j_gene: TRBJ2-1; abundance: -; v_gene: TRBV7-2; CDR3aa: CASSPDPGLASYNEQFF; CDR3nt: TGTGCCAGCAGCCCCGACCCGGGACTAGCTTCCTACAATGAGCAGTTCTTC
d_gene: -; j_gene: TRBJ1-4; abundance: few; v_gene: TRBV5-1; CDR3aa: CASSVSGYTIEKLFF; CDR3nt: TGCGCCAGCAGCGTATCAGGGTACACAATTGAAAAACTGTTTTTT
d_gene: TRBD1; j_gene: TRBJ2-4; abundance: few; v_gene: TRBV20-1; CDR3aa: CSASIRDSKNIQYF; CDR3nt: TGCAGTGCTAGTATCCGGGACAGCAAAAACATTCAGTACTTC
d_gene: -; j_gene: TRBJ2-3; abundance: few; v_gene: TRBV7-2; CDR3aa: CASSPDYTSTDTQYF; CDR3nt: TGTGCCAGCAGCCCGGACTACACTAGCACAGATACGCAGTATTTT
d_gene: -; j_gene: TRBJ1-6; abundance: -; v_gene: TRBV20-1; CDR3aa: CSAKGPNSPLHF; CDR3nt: TGCAGTGCTAAAGGCCCGAATTCACCCCTCCACTTT
d_gene: TRBD1; j_gene: TRBJ2-1; abundance: few; v_gene: TRBV5-1; CDR3aa: CASSSSGQMTNEQFF; CDR3nt: TGCGCCAGCAGCTCTTCGGGACAGATGACCAATGAGCAGTTCTTC
d_gene: TRBD1; j_gene: TRBJ1-2; abundance: few; v_gene: TRBV20-1; CDR3aa: CSAPDRAGVGYTF; CDR3nt: TGCAGTGCTCCTGACAGGGCTGGGGTTGGCTACACCTTC
d_gene: -; j_gene: TRBJ2-7; abundance: -; v_gene: TRBV6-5; CDR3aa: CASSPRQGFPHEQYF; CDR3nt: TGTGCCAGCAGCCCCCGGCAGGGGTTCCCGCACGAGCAGTACTTC
d_gene: -; j_gene: TRBJ2-5; abundance: -; v_gene: TRBV6-6; CDR3aa: CASSYSGVAGETQYF; CDR3nt: TGTGCCAGCAGTTACTCAGGGGTTGCGGGGGAGACCCAGTACTTC
d_gene: -; j_gene: TRBJ1-1; abundance: -; v_gene: TRBV7-9; CDR3aa: CASSQTEGVEAFF; CDR3nt: TGTGCCAGCAGCCAAACAGAAGGGGTAGAAGCTTTCTTT
d_gene: -; j_gene: TRBJ2-5; abundance: -; v_gene: TRBV20-1; CDR3aa: CSALQGVGIGETQYF; CDR3nt: TGCAGTGCTTTACAGGGTGTAGGGATAGGGGAGACCCAGTACTTC
d_gene: -; j_gene: TRBJ2-1; abundance: -; v_gene: TRBV7-2; CDR3aa: CASKKGRGTINEQFF; CDR3nt: TGTGCCAGCAAGAAAGGGCGAGGGACCATCAATGAGCAGTTCTTC
d_gene: -; j_gene: TRBJ2-6; abundance: few; v_gene: TRBV6-6; CDR3aa: CASSPGSASGANVLTF; CDR3nt: TGTGCCAGCAGCCCAGGGTCTGCCTCTGGGGCCAACGTCCTGACTTTC
d_gene: -; j_gene: TRBJ2-3; abundance: -; v_gene: TRBV28; CDR3aa: CASRFSGTPLSTDTQYF; CDR3nt: TGTGCCAGCAGGTTCTCCGGGACACCTCTCAGCACAGATACGCAGTATTTT
d_gene: -; j_gene: TRBJ2-7; abundance: -; v_gene: TRBV6-2/TRBV6-3; CDR3aa: CASRHLGTGLYEQYF; CDR3nt: TGTGCCAGCAGGCACCTCGGGACTGGGCTCTACGAGCAGTACTTC
d_gene: -; j_gene: TRBJ1-2; abundance: -; v_gene: TRBV7-8; CDR3aa: CASSWADSAYGYTF; CDR3nt: TGTGCCAGCAGCTGGGCGGACAGTGCTTATGGCTACACCTTC
d_gene: TRBD2; j_gene: TRBJ2-5; abundance: -; v_gene: TRBV28; CDR3aa: CASSPPGSGSQETQYF; CDR3nt: TGTGCCAGCAGTCCTCCGGGTAGCGGGAGCCAAGAGACCCAGTACTTC
d_gene: TRBD1; j_gene: TRBJ1-2; abundance: -; v_gene: TRBV5-1; CDR3aa: CASSLYQGARSHGYTF; CDR3nt: TGCGCCAGCAGCTTGTATCAGGGGGCTCGGTCCCATGGCTACACCTTC
d_gene: -; j_gene: TRBJ1-5; abundance: -; v_gene: TRBV20-1; CDR3aa: CSAFPTGCRNQPQHF; CDR3nt: TGCAGTGCCTTCCCTACAGGGTGCCGCAATCAGCCCCAGCATTTT
d_gene: -; j_gene: TRBJ2-1; abundance: -; v_gene: TRBV7-2; CDR3aa: CASSRAGTKYNEQFF; CDR3nt: TGTGCCAGCAGCAGAGCCGGGACCAAGTACAATGAGCAGTTCTTC
d_gene: TRBD1; j_gene: TRBJ1-5; abundance: -; v_gene: TRBV27; CDR3aa: CASSPYGQGDQPQHF; CDR3nt: TGTGCCAGCAGCCCTTACGGACAGGGCGATCAGCCCCAGCATTTT
d_gene: -; j_gene: TRBJ2-7; abundance: few; v_gene: TRBV6-5; CDR3aa: CASSYSHGGAGTYEQYF; CDR3nt: TGTGCCAGCAGTTACTCCCACGGTGGGGCCGGCACCTACGAGCAGTACTTC
d_gene: -; j_gene: TRBJ2-1; abundance: few; v_gene: TRBV7-2; CDR3aa: CASSQVVGGLYNEQFF; CDR3nt: TGTGCCAGCAGCCAGGTGGTGGGGGGGCTATACAATGAGCAGTTCTTC
d_gene: TRBD2; j_gene: TRBJ2-3; abundance: -; v_gene: TRBV6-2/TRBV6-3; CDR3aa: CASSYYQSGVRPDTQYF; CDR3nt: TGTGCCAGCAGTTACTATCAAAGCGGGGTTCGTCCAGATACGCAGTATTTT
d_gene: TRBD2; j_gene: TRBJ2-3; abundance: -; v_gene: TRBV5-5; CDR3aa: CASRNFATSGVDTQYF; CDR3nt: TGTGCCAGCCGGAACTTTGCGACTAGCGGGGTAGATACGCAGTATTTT
d_gene: TRBD2; j_gene: TRBJ2-3; abundance: few; v_gene: TRBV7-2; CDR3aa: CASSTLAGRTDTQYF; CDR3nt: TGTGCCAGTAGTACTCTAGCGGGCCGCACAGATACGCAGTATTTT
d_gene: -; j_gene: TRBJ1-2; abundance: -; v_gene: TRBV27; CDR3aa: CASSASIGYGYTF; CDR3nt: TGCGCCAGCAGTGCCAGCATCGGCTATGGCTACACCTTC
d_gene: TRBD1; j_gene: TRBJ2-3; abundance: -; v_gene: TRBV6-6; CDR3aa: CASSSIAGGATDTQYF; CDR3nt: TGTGCCAGCAGTTCCATCGCAGGGGGCGCGACAGATACGCAGTATTTT